This T cell receptor beta chain was captured in a study of metastatic and nonmetastatic thyroid tumors. This CDR3 has 15 amino acids. With 1 base removed from V and 0 bases from J, the gap between germline ends came to 7 bases. Germline lookup yields CDR1 MNHNS and CDR2 SASEGT. All patients reached thyroid surgery having received no treatment beforehand. TCRdb re-called clones from the PCR reads using MiXCR. The data show about 24,000 clones, with under 25% seen just once and about an eighth held by the top ten. This clone was observed a few times. Input material: blood. J is TRBJ1-3 and V is TRBV6-1; D call uncertain. The receptor was isolated from a male donor with papillary thyroid cancer or a benign thyroid nodule (not recorded which). Some clones in this sample may be carry-over from other donors' samples. The CDR3 sequence is CASSEVMGSGNTIYF. The CDR3 nucleotides read TGTGCCAGCAGTGAAGTGATGGGCTCTGGAAACACCATATATTTT.